This T cell receptor (beta chain) emerged from a study of shared clonotypes between healthy human individuals. Assay: immunoSEQ multiplex PCR; the TCRdb copy retains only in-frame clones and omits some. This sample has roughly 1.5 million clones, with approximately 98% found just once. Findings and limits, study-wide: Larger estimated richness was generally recorded for naive subsets relative to memory subsets. Enrolling few donors narrowed the genetic and exposure-history diversity that was represented.

V was cut by 1 base and J by 3 bases, with 6 bases left in between. The CDR3 totals 13 residues. Looked up from germline, CDR1 is MNHNS and CDR2 is SASEGT. Worth noting for this clone: Its antigen is unknown.

Specimen: naive CD4+ T cells sorted from blood. Subset reported: CD45RA+ positively selected. This receptor was taken from a man aged 30-40 years in good health. V gene TRBV6-1 combines with J gene TRBJ2-5; D unclear. This CDR3 reads CASSEVPEETQYF. In nucleotides, the CDR3 is TGTGCCAGCAGTGAAGTTCCAGAAGAGACCCAGTACTTC.